The clone carrying this TCR beta chain was seen more than once but under ten times. What it binds is not known. The data were taken from a study of T cell responses to AZD1222 COVID-19 vaccine. Overall study findings and caveats: Females made up more of the donors, who were largely white British, and clonal diversity may have come out too low.

Libraries were prepared by immunoSEQ multiplex PCR; TCRdb keeps only in-frame clonotypes and omits some of them. The sample carries 130,000 to 150,000 clones, around 90% recorded once. Per the germline V gene, CDR1 is SNHLY and CDR2 is FYNNEI. The CDR3 contains 13 residues. The germline V and J ends were trimmed by 8 bases and 0 bases, with 11 bases remaining between them. The TCR was taken from an adult who received the MenACWY meningococcal vaccine as a control. The chain employs TRBV2 and TRBJ2-7, with D tentatively TRBD1 or TRBD2 (5 bases each). This sample comprised peripheral blood, obtained 28 days after the second dose of the MenACWY control vaccine. Written as DNA, the CDR3 is TGTGCCAGCGTAGACGGGACCTCCTACGAGCAGTACTTC. This sequence encodes CASVDGTSYEQYF.